Below, 10 T cell receptor delta chains from the same sample are listed, as sequenced in a study of DNA immune sequencing with unique molecular identifiers. Primers for all 8 TRDV and 4 TRDJ genes amplified genomic DNA in 32-plex. A 12-nucleotide UMI was added during approximately 3 barcoding PCR cycles before adapter PCR. TCRdb fed the multiplex PCR reads into CATT to redo clone calling. The sample has about 5,200 delta-chain clones, under 13% seen once. The sample comprised gamma-delta T cells enriched from blood buffy coat, or unenriched PBMCs (not recorded which). The origin of the receptors is a human donor in good health.

This clone has a count of ten or more. The protein TCRdb gives is from a much larger clone and does not agree with this DNA's translation at residue 11, likely a read error; the protein shown here comes from the DNA. The V and J genes are TRDV2 and TRDJ1; 9 nucleotides agree with TRDD3. Germline-derived CDR1 and CDR2 are GEAIGNYY and EKD. V lost 1 base, J lost 0 bases, and 8 bases stayed unmatched. The CDR3 covers 17 residues. The CDR3: CACDTLGDGKNTDKLIF. DNA of the CDR3: TGTGCCTGTGACACTCTGGGGGATGGAAAGAACACCGATAAACTCATCTTT.

This clone was seen only a few times. TCRdb shows a much larger clone's protein in place of this DNA's translation, and the two differ at residue 9, likely through a read error; the protein shown is translated from the DNA. The chain recombines TRDV2 with TRDJ3, with D unresolved. V was shortened by 1 base and J by 0 bases, with 18 bases between the two germline ends. CDR1 and CDR2 (germline): GEAIGNYY, EKD. The CDR3 length is 20 residues. CDR3 sequence: CACDTGSLEVGSWDTRQMFF. The CDR3 nucleotides read TGTGCCTGTGACACGGGAAGCCTGGAGGTCGGCTCCTGGGACACCCGACAGATGTTTTTC.

This clone was seen at least ten times. The chain uses TRDV2 and TRDJ3, with D perhaps TRDD3 (6 bases). Germline V lookup: CDR1 GEAIGNYY, CDR2 EKD. The CDR3 has 18 residues. V lost 3 bases, J lost 0 bases, and 14 bases lay in between. The CDR3 protein is CACDEWGDSSWDTRQMFF. CDR3 sequence (DNA): TGTGCCTGTGACGAGTGGGGGGACAGCTCCTGGGACACCCGACAGATGTTTTTC.

The chain carries TRDV2 and TRDJ1; TRDD3 matches 13 bases. This CDR3 spans 20 amino acids. Trimming removed 3 bases from V and 0 bases from J; junction bases left unmatched: 15. Germline CDR1 and CDR2: GEAIGNYY and EKD. The CDR3 DNA is TGTGCCTGTGACGGGGTAACTGGGGGATACGCCGAATCGTACACCGATAAACTCATCTTT. This encodes CACDGVTGGYAESYTDKLIF.

This clone was seen many times. The genes are TRDV2 and TRDJ1; 13 bases match TRDD3. V lost 3 bases, J lost 5 bases, and 14 bases stayed unmatched. The CDR3 runs 18 residues. The germline CDR1 and CDR2 sequences are GEAIGNYY and EKD. The CDR3 DNA reads as TGTGCCTGTGACTCGTACTGGGGGATACGCGTTTCCGGTGATAAACTCATCTTT. Its translation is CACDSYWGIRVSGDKLIF.

A word on this clone: TCRdb shows a much larger clone's protein in place of this DNA's translation, and the two differ at residue 13, likely through a read error; the protein shown is translated from the DNA. V is TRDV2 and J is TRDJ1, with 9 bases lining up with TRDD3. Germline V gene lookup returns CDR1 GEAIGNYY and CDR2 EKD. The CDR3 runs to 17 residues. The CDR3 loop reads CACDTLGDGKYTNKLIF. DNA of the CDR3: TGTGCCTGTGACACTCTGGGGGATGGAAAGTACACCAATAAACTCATCTTT.

As concerns this clone: The protein recorded in TCRdb matches a much larger clone and deviates from this DNA's translation at residue 15, suggesting a read error; the protein here is obtained by translating the DNA. The chain couples TRDV2 to TRDJ1; 9 nucleotides match TRDD3. Germline CDR1 GEAIGNYY, CDR2 EKD. The CDR3 extends over 19 amino acids. Written as DNA, the CDR3 is TGTGCCTGTGACACCTTGTCTTTACTGGGGGAAGAGTACACCGAAAAACTCATCTTT. Amino acid sequence: CACDTLSLLGEEYTEKLIF.

The rearrangement joins TRDV1 to TRDJ1; D perhaps matches TRDD3 (5 bases). TCRdb lists no J gene, so it was determined here by aligning the DNA to germline. V lost 2 bases and J 5 bases, leaving 27 bases between the germline ends. Germline V gene data show CDR1 as TSWWSYY and CDR2 as QGS. This CDR3 is 19 amino acids long. CDR3 coding DNA: TGTGCTCTTGGGGAATATCCACGCGTGGTGGGGAGGACTTTAGATAAACTCATCTTT. Protein: CALGEYPRVVGRTLDKLIF.

In this sample, this clone turned up many times. The gene calls are TRDV2 and TRDJ1, with 12 bases identical to TRDD3. CDR3 size: 17 residues. Germline V CDR1 and CDR2: GEAIGNYY, EKD. V trimming: 1 base; J trimming: 1 base; junction bases outside the gene matches: 6. In DNA form, the CDR3 reads TGTGCCTGTGACACTTTACTGGGGGATACTTTCACCGATAAACTCATCTTT. The encoded protein is CACDTLLGDTFTDKLIF.

Worth noting for this clone: The protein TCRdb lists belongs to a much larger clone and differs from this DNA's translation at residue 3, which points to a read error; the protein shown is made from the DNA. The genes are TRDV2 and TRDJ1; 11 nucleotides align to TRDD3. Germline V gene lookup returns CDR1 GEAIGNYY and CDR2 EKD. This CDR3 has 15 residues. With 7 bases clipped from V and 4 bases from J, the junction kept 10 bases outside the gene matches. CDR3: CAWAQLGDRDDKLIF. CDR3 DNA: TGTGCCTGGGCCCAACTGGGGGATAGGGACGATAAACTCATCTTT.